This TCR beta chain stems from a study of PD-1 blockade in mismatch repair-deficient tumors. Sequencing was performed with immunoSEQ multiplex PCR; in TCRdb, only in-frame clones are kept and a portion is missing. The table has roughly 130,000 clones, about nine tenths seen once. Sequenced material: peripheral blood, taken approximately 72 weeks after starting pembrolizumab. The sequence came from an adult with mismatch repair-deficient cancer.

The CDR3 is CASSPRAGAYNEQFF. The CDR3 bases are TGTGCCAGTAGTCCCCGGGCAGGTGCCTACAATGAGCAGTTCTTC. This chain joins TRBV19 and TRBJ2-1, with D unclear. CDR3 length: 15 amino acids. V lost 5 bases and J 2 bases, leaving 13 bases between the germline ends. Germline V gene sequence: CDR1 LNHDA, CDR2 SQIVND (reference sequence).